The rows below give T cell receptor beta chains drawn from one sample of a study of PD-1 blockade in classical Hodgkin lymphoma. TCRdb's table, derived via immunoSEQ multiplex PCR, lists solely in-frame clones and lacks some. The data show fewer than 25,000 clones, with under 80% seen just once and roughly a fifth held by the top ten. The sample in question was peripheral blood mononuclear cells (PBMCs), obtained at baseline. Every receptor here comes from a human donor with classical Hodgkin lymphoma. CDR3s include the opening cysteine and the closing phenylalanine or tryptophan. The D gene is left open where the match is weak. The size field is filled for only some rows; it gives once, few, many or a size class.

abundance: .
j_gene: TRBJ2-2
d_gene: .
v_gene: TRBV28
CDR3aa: CASSRRNTGELFF
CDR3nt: TGTGCCAGCAGCCGACGGAACACCGGGGAGCTGTTTTTT

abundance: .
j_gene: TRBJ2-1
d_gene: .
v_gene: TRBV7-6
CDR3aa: CASTASSYNEQFF
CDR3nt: TGTGCCAGCACGGCCAGCTCCTACAATGAGCAGTTCTTC

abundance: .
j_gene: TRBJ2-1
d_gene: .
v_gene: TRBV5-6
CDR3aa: CASSIGLGLRLNEQFF
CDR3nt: TGTGCCAGCAGCATCGGACTGGGGCTCAGGCTCAATGAGCAGTTCTTC

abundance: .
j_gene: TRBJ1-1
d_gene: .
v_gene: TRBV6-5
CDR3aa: CASSYRGDEAFF
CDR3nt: TGTGCCAGCAGTTACAGAGGGGATGAAGCTTTCTTT

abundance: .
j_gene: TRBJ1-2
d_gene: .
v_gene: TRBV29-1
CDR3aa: CSVEASGVGGYTF
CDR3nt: TGCAGCGTTGAGGCTTCGGGGGTTGGGGGCTACACCTTC

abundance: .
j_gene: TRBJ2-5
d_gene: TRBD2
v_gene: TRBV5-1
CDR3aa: CASSIPGGQETQYF
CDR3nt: TGCGCCAGCAGCATCCCGGGGGGCCAAGAGACCCAGTACTTC

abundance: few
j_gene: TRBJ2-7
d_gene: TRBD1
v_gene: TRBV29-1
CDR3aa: CSVSGTGAYEQYF
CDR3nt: TGCAGCGTATCCGGGACAGGGGCCTACGAGCAGTACTTC

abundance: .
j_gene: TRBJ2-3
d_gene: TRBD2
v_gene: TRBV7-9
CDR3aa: CASSPAGRGGTDTQYF
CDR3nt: TGTGCCAGCAGCCCCGCGGGGCGCGGGGGAACAGATACGCAGTATTTT

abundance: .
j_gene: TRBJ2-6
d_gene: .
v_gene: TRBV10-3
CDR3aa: CAISESVSGANVLTF
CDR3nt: TGTGCCATCAGTGAGTCGGTCTCTGGGGCCAACGTCCTGACTTTC

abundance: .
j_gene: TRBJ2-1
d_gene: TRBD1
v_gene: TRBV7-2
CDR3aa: CASSIYRDRGTEEQFF
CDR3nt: TGTGCCAGCAGCATATACCGGGACAGGGGCACGGAGGAGCAGTTCTTC

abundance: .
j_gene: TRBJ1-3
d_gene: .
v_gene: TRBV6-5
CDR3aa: CASRAFSGNTIYF
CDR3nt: TGTGCCAGTCGCGCGTTCTCTGGAAACACCATATATTTT

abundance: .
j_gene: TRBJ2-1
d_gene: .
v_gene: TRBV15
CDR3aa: CATNPLGQGEQFF
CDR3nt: TGTGCCACCAACCCCCTTGGGCAGGGTGAGCAGTTCTTC

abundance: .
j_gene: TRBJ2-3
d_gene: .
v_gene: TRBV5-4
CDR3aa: CASSLAGPITDTQYF
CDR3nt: TGTGCCAGCAGCTTGGCGGGGCCAATCACAGATACGCAGTATTTT

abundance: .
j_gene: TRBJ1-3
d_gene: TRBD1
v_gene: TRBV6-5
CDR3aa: CASSRRQGYGNTIYF
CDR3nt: TGTGCCAGCAGTCGACGACAGGGTTACGGAAACACCATATATTTT

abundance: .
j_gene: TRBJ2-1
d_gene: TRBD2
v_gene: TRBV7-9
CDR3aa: CASSSAGGSFNEQFF
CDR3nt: TGTGCCAGCAGCTCAGCGGGAGGTTCATTCAATGAGCAGTTCTTC

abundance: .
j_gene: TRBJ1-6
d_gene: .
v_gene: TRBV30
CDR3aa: CAWSRSSYNSPLHF
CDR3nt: TGTGCCTGGAGTAGAAGCTCCTATAATTCACCCCTCCACTTT

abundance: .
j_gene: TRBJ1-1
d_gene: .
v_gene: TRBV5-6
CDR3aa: CASRKGGTEAFF
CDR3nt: TGTGCCAGCCGCAAGGGGGGGACTGAAGCTTTCTTT

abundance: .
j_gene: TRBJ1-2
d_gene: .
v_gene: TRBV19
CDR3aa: CASSIGTAYGYTF
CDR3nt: TGTGCCAGTAGTATCGGGACGGCCTATGGCTACACCTTC

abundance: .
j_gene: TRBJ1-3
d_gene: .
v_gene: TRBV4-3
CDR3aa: CASSQDRSSGNTIYF
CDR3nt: TGCGCCAGCAGCCAAGATCGGTCCTCTGGAAACACCATATATTTT

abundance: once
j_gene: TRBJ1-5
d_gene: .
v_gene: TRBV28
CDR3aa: CASRSGNQPQHF
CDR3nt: TGTGCCAGCAGATCGGGGAATCAGCCCCAGCATTTT

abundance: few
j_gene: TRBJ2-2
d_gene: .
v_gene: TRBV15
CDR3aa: CATSINTGELFF
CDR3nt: TGTGCCACCAGCATCAACACCGGGGAGCTGTTTTTT

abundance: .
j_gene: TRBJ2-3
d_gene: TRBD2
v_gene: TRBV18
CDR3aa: CASSLPGLAGGHPDTQYF
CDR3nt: TGTGCCAGCTCCCTCCCGGGACTAGCGGGGGGCCATCCAGATACGCAGTATTTT

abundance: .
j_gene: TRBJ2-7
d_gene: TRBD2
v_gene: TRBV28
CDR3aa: CASSLGTSGSRNPYEQYF
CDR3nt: TGTGCCAGCAGCCTAGGGACTAGCGGGAGTAGAAACCCCTACGAGCAGTACTTC

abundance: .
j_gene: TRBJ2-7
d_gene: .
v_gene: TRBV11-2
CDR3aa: CASSLDGISYEQYF
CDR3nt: TGTGCCAGCAGCTTAGACGGGATCTCTTACGAGCAGTACTTC

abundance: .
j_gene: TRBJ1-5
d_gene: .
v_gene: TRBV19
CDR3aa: CASSQYSNQPQHF
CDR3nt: TGTGCCAGTAGCCAATATAGCAATCAGCCCCAGCATTTT

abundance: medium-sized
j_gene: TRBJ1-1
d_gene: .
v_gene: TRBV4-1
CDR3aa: CASSQDRGVSEAFF
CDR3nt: TGCGCCAGCAGCCAAGATAGGGGCGTGTCTGAAGCTTTCTTT

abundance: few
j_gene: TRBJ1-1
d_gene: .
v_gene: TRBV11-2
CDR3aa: CASSSRGRTTEAFF
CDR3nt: TGTGCCAGCAGCTCCCGGGGGAGGACCACTGAAGCTTTCTTT

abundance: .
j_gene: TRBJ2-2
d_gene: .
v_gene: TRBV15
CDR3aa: CATRLGQLTTGELFF
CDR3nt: TGTGCCACCAGATTAGGACAGTTGACCACCGGGGAGCTGTTTTTT

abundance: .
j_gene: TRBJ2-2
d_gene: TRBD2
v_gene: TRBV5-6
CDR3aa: CASSFSGNAGELFF
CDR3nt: TGTGCCAGCAGCTTTAGCGGGAACGCCGGGGAGCTGTTTTTT

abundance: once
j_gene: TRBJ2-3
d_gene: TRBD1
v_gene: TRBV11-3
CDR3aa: CASSSRQGSVLDTQYF
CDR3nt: TGTGCCAGCAGCAGCCGACAGGGGAGTGTTTTGGATACGCAGTATTTT

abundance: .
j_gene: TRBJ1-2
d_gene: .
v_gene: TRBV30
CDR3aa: CAWRSKLREPANYGYTF
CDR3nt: TGTGCCTGGAGGAGTAAATTGCGGGAGCCCGCTAACTATGGCTACACCTTC

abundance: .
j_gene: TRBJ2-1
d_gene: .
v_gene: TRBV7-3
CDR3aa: CASSLGGPKNEQFF
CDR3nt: TGTGCCAGCAGCTTGGGGGGGCCTAAAAATGAGCAGTTCTTC

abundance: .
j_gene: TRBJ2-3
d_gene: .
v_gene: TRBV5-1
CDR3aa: CASSLAGVYTDTQYF
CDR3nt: TGCGCCAGCAGCTTGGCGGGAGTCTACACAGATACGCAGTATTTT

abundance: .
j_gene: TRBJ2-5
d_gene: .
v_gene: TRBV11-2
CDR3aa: CASSPGSRGSTETQYF
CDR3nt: TGTGCCAGCAGCCCCGGGAGTCGGGGGAGCACAGAGACCCAGTACTTC